This TCR beta chain was captured in a study of blood T cell repertoires in COVID-19. The repertoire was sequenced with immunoSEQ multiplex PCR; TCRdb's copy has only in-frame clones and lacks some. This table has around 140,000 clones, 84% appearing once. Sample: PBMCs or T cells enriched from blood (not recorded which). This receptor was taken from a middle-aged man with acute COVID-19.

CDR3 sequence (DNA): TGTGCCAGCAGTCGAGCGGGGGTGGGTGAGCAGTTCTTC. This sequence encodes CASSRAGVGEQFF. The V call is TRBV6-5, the J call TRBJ2-1; 8 positions match TRBD2. Per the germline V gene, CDR1 is MNHEY and CDR2 is SVGAGI. The CDR3 is 13 amino acids. The V and J ends lost 5 bases and 9 bases, in that order; junction bases with no gene match: 6.